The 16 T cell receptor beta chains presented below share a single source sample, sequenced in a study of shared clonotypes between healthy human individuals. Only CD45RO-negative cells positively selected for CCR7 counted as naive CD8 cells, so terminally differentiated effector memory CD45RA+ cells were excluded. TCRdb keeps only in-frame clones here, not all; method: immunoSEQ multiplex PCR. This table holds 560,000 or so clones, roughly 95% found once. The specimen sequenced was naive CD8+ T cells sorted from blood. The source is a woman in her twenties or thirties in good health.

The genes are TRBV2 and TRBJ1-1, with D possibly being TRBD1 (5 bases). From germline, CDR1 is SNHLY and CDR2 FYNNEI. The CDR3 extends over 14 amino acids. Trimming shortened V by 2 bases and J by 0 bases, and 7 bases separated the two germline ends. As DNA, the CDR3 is TGTGCCAGCAGTGAACGGACATTGAACACTGAAGCTTTCTTT. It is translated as CASSERTLNTEAFF.

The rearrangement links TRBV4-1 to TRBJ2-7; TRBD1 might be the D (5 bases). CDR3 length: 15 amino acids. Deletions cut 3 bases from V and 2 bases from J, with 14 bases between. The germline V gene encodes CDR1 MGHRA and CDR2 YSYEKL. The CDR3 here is CASSHTGREPYEQYF. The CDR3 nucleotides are TGCGCCAGCAGCCACACGGGCAGGGAACCCTACGAGCAGTACTTC.

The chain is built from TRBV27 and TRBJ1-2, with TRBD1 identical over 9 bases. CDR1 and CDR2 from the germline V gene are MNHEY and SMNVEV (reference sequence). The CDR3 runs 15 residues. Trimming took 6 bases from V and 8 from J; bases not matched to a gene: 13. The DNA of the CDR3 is TGTGCCAGCAGGGAATTGACGGGACAGGGTGAAGGCTACACCTTC. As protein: CASRELTGQGEGYTF.

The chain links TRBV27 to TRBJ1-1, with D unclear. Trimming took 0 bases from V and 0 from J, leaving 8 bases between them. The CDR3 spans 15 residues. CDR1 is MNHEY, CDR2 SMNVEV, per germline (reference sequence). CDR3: CASSLSWSLNTEAFF. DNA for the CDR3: TGTGCCAGCAGTTTATCGTGGTCGTTGAACACTGAAGCTTTCTTT.

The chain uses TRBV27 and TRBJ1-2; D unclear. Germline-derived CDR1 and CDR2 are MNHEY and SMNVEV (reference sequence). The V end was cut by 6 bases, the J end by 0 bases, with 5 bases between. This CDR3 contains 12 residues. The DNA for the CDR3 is TGTGCCAGCAGGGGCCCTAACTATGGCTACACCTTC. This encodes CASRGPNYGYTF.

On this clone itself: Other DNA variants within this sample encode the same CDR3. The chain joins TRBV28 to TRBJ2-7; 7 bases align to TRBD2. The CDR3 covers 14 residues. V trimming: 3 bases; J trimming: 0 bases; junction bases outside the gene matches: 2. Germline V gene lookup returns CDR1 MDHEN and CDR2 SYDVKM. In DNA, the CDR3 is TGTGCCAGCAGTTTGGGCGGGAGCTCCTACGAGCAGTACTTC. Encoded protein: CASSLGGSSYEQYF.

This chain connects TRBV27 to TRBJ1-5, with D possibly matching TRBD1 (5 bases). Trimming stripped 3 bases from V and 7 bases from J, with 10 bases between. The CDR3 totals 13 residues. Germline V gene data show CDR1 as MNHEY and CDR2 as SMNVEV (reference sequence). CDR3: CASSLKGSQPQHF. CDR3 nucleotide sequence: TGTGCCAGCAGTTTGAAGGGGTCCCAGCCCCAGCATTTT.

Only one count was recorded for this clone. The DNA of the CDR3 is TGTGCCAGCAGCGTGAGCGGGAGTAGGTACAATGAGCAGTTCTTC. It encodes CASSVSGSRYNEQFF. The chain has TRBV9 and TRBJ2-1; 8 nucleotides agree with TRBD2. Germline CDR1 and CDR2: SGDLS and YYNGEE. V gave up 2 bases and J gave up 4 bases; unmatched junction bases: 5. The CDR3 extends over 15 amino acids.

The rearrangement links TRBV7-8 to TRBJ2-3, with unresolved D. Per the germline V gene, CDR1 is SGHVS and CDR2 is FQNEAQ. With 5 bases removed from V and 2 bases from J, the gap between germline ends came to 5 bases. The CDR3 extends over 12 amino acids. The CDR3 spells CASSRYTDTQYF. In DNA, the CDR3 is TGTGCCAGCAGCAGGTACACAGATACGCAGTATTTT.

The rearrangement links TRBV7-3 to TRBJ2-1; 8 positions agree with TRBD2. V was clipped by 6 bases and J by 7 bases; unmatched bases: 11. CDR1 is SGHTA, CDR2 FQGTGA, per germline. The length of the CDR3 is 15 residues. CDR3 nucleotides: TGTGCCAGCAGTCCTATAGCGGGATCACTAAATGAGCAGTTCTTC. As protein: CASSPIAGSLNEQFF. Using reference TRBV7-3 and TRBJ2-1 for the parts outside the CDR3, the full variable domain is GAGVSQTPSNKVTEKGKYVELRCDPISGHTALYWYRQSLGQGPEFLIYFQGTGAADDSGLPNDRFFAVRPEGSVSTLKIQRTERGDSAVYLCASSPIAGSLNEQFFGPGTRLTVL.

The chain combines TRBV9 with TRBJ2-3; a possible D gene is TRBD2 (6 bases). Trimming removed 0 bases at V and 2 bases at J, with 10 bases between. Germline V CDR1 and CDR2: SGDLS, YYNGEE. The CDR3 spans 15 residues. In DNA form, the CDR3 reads TGTGCCAGCAGCGTAGTAGGCGGGGACACAGATACGCAGTATTTT. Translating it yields CASSVVGGDTDTQYF.

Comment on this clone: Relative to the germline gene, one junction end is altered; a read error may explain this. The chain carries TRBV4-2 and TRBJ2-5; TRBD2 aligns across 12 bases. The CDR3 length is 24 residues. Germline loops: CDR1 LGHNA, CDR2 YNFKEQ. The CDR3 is CASSEELGSGLAGLNPGWQETQYF. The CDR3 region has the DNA TGTGCCAGCAGCGAAGAGTTAGGGTCGGGACTAGCGGGCCTAAACCCCGGCTGGCAAGAGACCCAGTACTTC.

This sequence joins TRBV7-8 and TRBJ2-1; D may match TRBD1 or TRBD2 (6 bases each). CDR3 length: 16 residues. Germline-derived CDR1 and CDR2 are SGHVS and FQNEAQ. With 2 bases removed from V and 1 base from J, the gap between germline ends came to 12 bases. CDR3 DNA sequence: TGTGCCAGCAGCTTACGGGGGCCGGGGTCCTACAATGAGCAGTTCTTC. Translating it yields CASSLRGPGSYNEQFF.

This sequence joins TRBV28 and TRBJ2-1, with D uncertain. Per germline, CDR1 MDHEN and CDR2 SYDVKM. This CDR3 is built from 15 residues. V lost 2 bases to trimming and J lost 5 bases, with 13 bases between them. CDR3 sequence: CASSLTLRLNNEQFF. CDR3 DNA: TGTGCCAGCAGTTTAACTTTGCGCCTGAACAATGAGCAGTTCTTC.

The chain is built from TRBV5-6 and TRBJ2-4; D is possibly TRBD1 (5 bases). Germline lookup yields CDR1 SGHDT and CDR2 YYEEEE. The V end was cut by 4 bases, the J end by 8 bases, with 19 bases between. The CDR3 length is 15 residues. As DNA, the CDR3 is TGTGCCAGCAGCCGTAGGAGTGGGGCCTTTGACATTCAGTACTTC. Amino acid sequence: CASSRRSGAFDIQYF.

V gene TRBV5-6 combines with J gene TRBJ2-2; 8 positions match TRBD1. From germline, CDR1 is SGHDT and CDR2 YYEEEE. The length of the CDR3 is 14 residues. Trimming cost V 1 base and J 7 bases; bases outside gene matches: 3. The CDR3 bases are TGTGCCAGCAGCTTGCAGGGGGCGATCGGGGAGCTGTTTTTT. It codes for CASSLQGAIGELFF.